These 15 T cell receptor beta chains were sequenced from one sample in a study of cytomegalovirus exposure and HLA in healthy donors. A multiplex PCR was run with 60 Vbeta primers and 13 Jbeta primers. The data were produced by immunoSEQ multiplex PCR, yet TCRdb's version contains in-frame clones alone and is incomplete. The table includes some 130,000 clones, approximately 80% detected once. What was sequenced was PBMCs. These receptors came from a man aged 35-49 years in good health and CMV-seronegative.

The chain employs TRBV5-5 and TRBJ1-1, with 10 bases lining up with TRBD1. J gave up 1 base and V 4 bases, and 4 bases lay outside the gene matches. The germline CDR1 and CDR2 sequences are SGHKS and YYEKEE (reference sequence). CDR3 length: 15 residues. The CDR3 nucleotides are TGTGCCAGCAGCAGGGGACAGGGGCCGAACACTGAAGCTTTCTTT. Its translation is CASSRGQGPNTEAFF.

This clone showed up just a few times. This specimen includes other DNA sequences encoding the same CDR3. The J gene is TRBJ2-3, the V gene TRBV6-6; D is unclear. This CDR3 contains 12 residues. V was cut by 5 bases and J by 3 bases, with 6 bases left in between. Germline CDR1 reads MNHNY; CDR2 reads SVGAGI (reference sequence). CDR3 DNA: TGTGCCAGCAGTAGCTCGACAGATACGCAGTATTTT. Translating it yields CASSSSTDTQYF.

CDR3 nucleotides: TGTGCCAGCAGCCCGGGACACCTCCAAGAGACCCAGTACTTC. Protein sequence: CASSPGHLQETQYF. The chain joins TRBV5-5 to TRBJ2-5, with D possibly being TRBD1 (6 bases). This CDR3 comprises 14 residues. Between the trimmed V and J ends, which lost 4 bases and 1 base, there was a span of 11 bases. CDR1 SGHKS and CDR2 YYEKEE come from the germline V gene (reference sequence).

This chain connects TRBV30 to TRBJ2-1; D might be TRBD2 (7 bases). CDR1 and CDR2 from the germline V gene are GTSNPN and SVGIG (reference sequence). CDR3 length: 15 amino acids. With 7 bases removed from V and 7 bases from J, the gap between germline ends came to 23 bases. The CDR3 nucleotides read TGTGCCTCCTCAGTCCGACCGAAGGGGGGGAATGAGCAGTTCTTC. Its translation is CASSVRPKGGNEQFF. Looking up the rest from reference TRBV30 and TRBJ2-1 gives the full variable domain: SQTIHQWPATLVQPVGSPLSLECTVEGTSNPNLYWYRQAAGRGLQLLFYSVGIGQISSEVPQNLSASRPQDRQFILSSKKLLLSDSGFYLCASSVRPKGGNEQFFGPGTRLTVL.

The chain uses TRBV28 and TRBJ2-6; 8 bases align to TRBD2. After removal of 2 bases from V and 0 bases from J, the junction contained 9 bases not matched to a gene. CDR3 length: 19 residues. From germline, CDR1 is MDHEN and CDR2 SYDVKM. This CDR3 is CASSLPAGGVRSGANVLTF. DNA of the CDR3: TGTGCCAGCAGTTTACCCGCGGGGGGCGTTCGCTCTGGGGCCAACGTCCTGACTTTC. The variable domain in full, completed from reference TRBV28 and TRBJ2-6, reads DVKVTQSSRYLVKRTGEKVFLECVQDMDHENMFWYRQDPGLGLRLIYFSYDVKMKEKGDIPEGYSVSREKKERFSLILESASTNQTSMYLCASSLPAGGVRSGANVLTFGAGSRLTVL.

The chain carries TRBV7-2 and TRBJ2-7; 9 bases are shared with TRBD2. CDR1 SGHTA and CDR2 FQGNSA come from the germline V gene. V lost 5 bases, J lost 5 bases, and 10 bases stayed unmatched. This CDR3 is 15 amino acids long. The CDR3 DNA follows: TGTGCCAGCAGCCGCGGGGGGGCGGGGGGTAACGAGCAGTACTTC. It encodes CASSRGGAGGNEQYF. Supplemented by reference TRBV7-2 and TRBJ2-7, the full variable domain reads GAGVSQSPSNKVTEKGKDVELRCDPISGHTALYWYRQSLGQGLEFLIYFQGNSAPDKSGLPSDRFSAERTGGSVSTLTIQRTQQEDSAVYLCASSRGGAGGNEQYFGPGTRLTVT.

The J gene is TRBJ2-5, the V gene TRBV5-1; D call uncertain. The CDR3 loop spans 14 amino acids. CDR1 is SGHRS, CDR2 YFSETQ, per germline. V lost 0 bases to trimming and J lost 2 bases, with 8 bases between them. The CDR3 spells CASSLAVAQETQYF. In DNA, the CDR3 is TGCGCCAGCAGCTTGGCCGTAGCTCAAGAGACCCAGTACTTC.

The gene calls are TRBV28 and TRBJ1-1; D gene uncertain. V lost 10 bases to trimming and J lost 4 bases, with 10 bases between them. The CDR3 runs to 11 residues. CDR1 and CDR2 (germline): MDHEN, SYDVKM. The CDR3 DNA reads as TGTGCCACCCACACGGGCACTGAAGCTTTCTTT. Amino acid sequence: CATHTGTEAFF.

V is TRBV5-1 and J is TRBJ2-7; the match to TRBD2 covers 11 bases. The CDR3 extends over 14 amino acids. The V gene's germline CDR1 is SGHRS and CDR2 YFSETQ. J gave up 4 bases and V 4 bases, and 4 bases lay outside the gene matches. DNA of the CDR3: TGCGCCAGCAGCCACCGGACTAGCGGGTACGAGCAGTACTTC. It yields the protein CASSHRTSGYEQYF.

J is TRBJ2-5 and V is TRBV2; TRBD1 agrees at 11 bases. CDR1 is SNHLY and CDR2 is FYNNEI in the germline V gene. Trimming cost V 4 bases and J 4 bases; bases outside gene matches: 5. The CDR3 covers 15 residues. The CDR3 region is CASSVRTGGGETQYF. CDR3 nucleotide sequence: TGTGCCAGCAGTGTAAGGACAGGGGGCGGAGAGACCCAGTACTTC.

The chain links TRBV9 to TRBJ2-7; D might be TRBD1 (6 bases). The CDR3 totals 16 residues. Trimming took 0 bases from V and 4 from J, leaving 17 bases between them. Germline values: CDR1 SGDLS, CDR2 YYNGEE. CDR3 in DNA: TGTGCCAGCAGCGTAGCTGACAGGATGGGCGGGTACGAGCAGTACTTC. Translation gives CASSVADRMGGYEQYF.

The chain uses TRBV28 and TRBJ2-3; D possibly corresponds to TRBD2 (6 bases). V was trimmed by 6 bases and J by 6 bases, leaving 19 bases between them. Per the germline V gene, CDR1 is MDHEN and CDR2 is SYDVKM. CDR3 length: 15 amino acids. The CDR3 region has the DNA TGTGCCAGCAGACATACGGCCGGGGGTCGGGATACGCAGTATTTT. As protein: CASRHTAGGRDTQYF.

This chain links TRBV9 with TRBJ2-3; the D gene is possibly TRBD2 (6 bases). The V end lost 0 bases, the J end lost 0 bases, and 11 bases lay between the germline ends. Germline CDR1 is SGDLS and CDR2 is YYNGEE. The CDR3 runs 16 residues. The CDR3: CASSVGPSGSTDTQYF. CDR3 nucleotide sequence: TGTGCCAGCAGCGTAGGTCCCAGCGGGAGCACAGATACGCAGTATTTT. Combining the CDR3 with reference TRBV9 and TRBJ2-3 gives the whole variable domain DSGVTQTPKHLITATGQRVTLRCSPRSGDLSVYWYQQSLDQGLQFLIQYYNGEERAKGNILERFSAQQFPDLHSELNLSSLELGDSALYFCASSVGPSGSTDTQYFGPGTRLTVL.

The chain is built from TRBV2 and TRBJ1-5; possibly TRBD1 for D (5 bases). The CDR3 contains 15 residues. In germline, CDR1 is SNHLY, CDR2 FYNNEI. The germline V and J ends were trimmed by 6 bases and 7 bases, with 19 bases remaining between them. CDR3 in amino acids: CASRLGLGGGQPQHF. For the CDR3, the DNA is TGTGCCAGCAGACTGGGACTGGGAGGCGGACAGCCCCAGCATTTT.

The rearrangement joins TRBV19 to TRBJ2-4; 7 nucleotides line up with TRBD1. V was pared by 4 bases and J by 1 base, with 13 bases of the junction left unmatched. This CDR3 contains 18 residues. Germline V gene sequence: CDR1 LNHDA, CDR2 SQIVND (reference sequence). The CDR3 sequence: CASSRQGQSLGAKNIQYF. In DNA form, the CDR3 reads TGTGCCAGTAGTAGACAGGGACAGTCCTTAGGGGCCAAAAACATTCAGTACTTC.